This T cell receptor (beta chain) was sequenced for a study of shared clonotypes between healthy human individuals. The CDR3 has 15 residues. The ends were cut back, 2 bases at V and 7 bases at J, with 15 bases in the middle. The germline V gene encodes CDR1 SGHVS and CDR2 FNYEAQ. Under the authors' procedure: Owing to the provision of junction-only sequences devoid of quality scores by immunoSEQ, filtering differed. Measured with immunoSEQ multiplex PCR; TCRdb has only the in-frame clones, and not every one. Clonal size and the V and J genes are those of that table, whereas D and trimming came from the DNA. The sample lists some 79,000 clones; 60% to 80% were seen once. Notes on the study in general: A generally larger estimated richness was seen in naive subsets than in memory subsets. Sequencing depth was predicted to influence how clonotypes are shared among donors.

The sample holds many counts of this clone. What it binds is unknown. The rearrangement joins TRBV7-6 to TRBJ2-1; perhaps TRBD2 as D (5 bases). The sequence derives from a man aged 25-45 years in good health. Input material: memory CD8+ T cells sorted from blood. Described subset: CD45RO+ cells pooled with CCR7-negative TemRA cells. The CDR3 spells CASSLFSVGLNEQFF. The DNA of the CDR3 is TGTGCCAGCAGCTTATTTAGCGTCGGGTTGAATGAGCAGTTCTTC.